Presented here are 16 T cell receptor beta chains from one specimen sequenced in a study of blood T cell repertoires in COVID-19. The assay was immunoSEQ multiplex PCR, and TCRdb's table has in-frame clones only and misses some. The repertoire holds a few hundred thousand clones, with 80% to 90% as singletons. The source material was peripheral blood. These receptors originate from a man aged 35 to 55 with acute or convalescent COVID-19.

This chain uses TRBV19 with TRBJ1-2; TRBD1 aligns across 11 bases. Unmatched junction bases numbered 6, after V lost 6 bases and J lost 0 bases. The CDR3 consists of 16 residues. Germline CDR1 LNHDA, CDR2 SQIVND (reference sequence). Here the CDR3 reads CASRRKDRGPNYGYTF. The CDR3 DNA reads as TGTGCCAGTAGACGGAAGGACAGGGGGCCTAACTATGGCTACACCTTC.

The chain employs TRBV5-4 and TRBJ2-2; 14 bases line up with TRBD2. Trimming at V came to 4 bases and at J to 6 bases, leaving 5 bases not matched to a gene. This CDR3 has 16 residues. Germline CDR1 reads SGHNT; CDR2 reads YYREEE (reference sequence). This CDR3 is CASSERTSGRSGELFF. The CDR3 DNA reads as TGTGCCAGCAGCGAACGGACTAGCGGGAGGTCCGGGGAGCTGTTTTTT.

The J gene is TRBJ1-6, the V gene TRBV5-4; 7 bases agree with TRBD1. CDR1 is SGHNT and CDR2 is YYREEE in the germline V gene (reference sequence). The CDR3 covers 15 residues. The J segment lost 7 bases and the V segment lost 4 bases, leaving 8 bases of the junction unmatched. CDR3 region: CASSQDQQGNSPLHF. The CDR3 DNA is TGTGCCAGCAGCCAGGACCAACAGGGGAATTCACCCCTCCACTTT.

The gene calls are TRBV7-2 and TRBJ2-5, with TRBD1 matching 7 bases. The germline V gene encodes CDR1 SGHTA and CDR2 FQGNSA. The trim removed 5 bases at V and 2 bases at J, leaving 11 bases unmatched. This CDR3 is built from 16 residues. Here the CDR3 DNA reads TGTGCCAGCAGCCACAGGACAGGTGCAATTCAAGAGACCCAGTACTTC. Encoded protein: CASSHRTGAIQETQYF.

The rearrangement joins TRBV28 to TRBJ2-3; 13 bases fit TRBD2. V trimming: 5 bases; J trimming: 5 bases; junction bases outside the gene matches: 10. The CDR3 totals 17 residues. Germline V gives CDR1 MDHEN, CDR2 SYDVKM. The CDR3 is CASSPPKLAGGRDTQYF. The CDR3 DNA reads as TGTGCCAGCAGTCCCCCCAAACTAGCGGGGGGGCGAGATACGCAGTATTTT.

This chain's CDR3 is CASSEEGGLSGNTIYF. The CDR3 DNA reads TGTGCCAGCAGTGAAGAAGGCGGGTTGTCTGGAAACACCATATATTTT. The chain couples TRBV6-1 to TRBJ1-3; D unresolved. The ends were cut back, 1 base at V and 1 base at J, with 11 bases in the middle. The CDR3 consists of 16 residues. The germline V gene has CDR1 MNHNS and CDR2 SASEGT.

Concerning this clone itself: Within the sample, other DNA sequences also encode this same CDR3. This chain links TRBV5-1 with TRBJ2-5; D is possibly TRBD1 (5 bases). Trimming took 0 bases from V and 3 from J, leaving 6 bases between them. This CDR3 spans 13 amino acids. CDR1 and CDR2 (germline): SGHRS, YFSETQ. The CDR3 DNA follows: TGCGCCAGCAGCTTGGGGGGCGAAGAGACCCAGTACTTC. Translating it yields CASSLGGEETQYF.

This CDR3 is CASSQIQGFDEQFF. DNA of the CDR3: TGCGCCAGCAGCCAAATACAGGGGTTCGATGAGCAGTTCTTC. The chain recombines TRBV4-1 with TRBJ2-1; the match to TRBD1 covers 7 bases. This CDR3 is 14 amino acids long. Losses at the gene ends were 2 bases for V and 8 bases for J; bases not matched to a gene: 6. Germline V CDR1 and CDR2: MGHRA, YSYEKL.

The chain has TRBV14 and TRBJ1-6, with 7 bases that match TRBD1. Per germline, CDR1 SGHDN and CDR2 FVKESK. This CDR3 spans 18 amino acids. V lost 0 bases to trimming and J lost 7 bases; unmatched junction nucleotides: 12. The DNA of the CDR3 is TGTGCCAGCAGCCAAGACCTCTTCGACAGGGCAGGGAATTCACCCCTCCACTTT. Its protein is CASSQDLFDRAGNSPLHF.

The chain recombines TRBV18 with TRBJ1-4; D is undetermined. CDR3 size: 16 residues. Germline V gives CDR1 KGHSH, CDR2 LQKENI. Trimming removed 4 bases from V and 5 bases from J, with 17 bases in between. This chain's CDR3 is CASSQNAGSVNEKLFF. As DNA, the CDR3 is TGTGCCAGCTCACAAAACGCAGGCTCCGTAAATGAAAAACTGTTTTTT.

The chain couples TRBV9 to TRBJ2-1, with 7 bases that match TRBD1. CDR3 size: 14 residues. V shed 3 bases, J shed 9 bases, and the junction held 9 bases outside the gene matches. Germline V gene sequence: CDR1 SGDLS, CDR2 YYNGEE. The chain's CDR3 is CASSERQGRGEQFF. For the CDR3, the DNA is TGTGCCAGCAGCGAAAGACAGGGTCGTGGTGAGCAGTTCTTC.

CDR3 sequence (DNA): TGTGCCAGCACCACTAACCCCCGGGATACGCAGTATTTT. It yields the protein CASTTNPRDTQYF. The chain is built from TRBV9 and TRBJ2-3; D not certain. With 6 bases removed from V and 6 bases from J, the gap between germline ends came to 14 bases. Looked up from germline, CDR1 is SGDLS and CDR2 is YYNGEE. The CDR3 sequence is 13 residues long.

The chain recombines TRBV6-6 with TRBJ1-4; 10 nucleotides match TRBD1. The V and J ends lost 6 bases and 5 bases, in that order; junction bases with no gene match: 6. Germline V lookup: CDR1 MNHNY, CDR2 SVGAGI (reference sequence). This CDR3 comprises 15 residues. The CDR3 sequence: CASRGPGQGNEKLFF. CDR3 in DNA: TGTGCCAGCAGGGGCCCGGGACAGGGGAATGAAAAACTGTTTTTT.

This chain uses TRBV28 with TRBJ1-5; TRBD1 matches at 11 bases. Germline V gives CDR1 MDHEN, CDR2 SYDVKM. V trimming: 5 bases; J trimming: 9 bases; junction bases outside the gene matches: 9. The CDR3 is 15 amino acids. This CDR3 is CASSAAGTGGRPQHF. Written as DNA, the CDR3 is TGTGCCAGCAGTGCGGCCGGGACAGGGGGTAGGCCCCAGCATTTT. Supplemented by reference TRBV28 and TRBJ1-5, the full variable domain reads DVKVTQSSRYLVKRTGEKVFLECVQDMDHENMFWYRQDPGLGLRLIYFSYDVKMKEKGDIPEGYSVSREKKERFSLILESASTNQTSMYLCASSAAGTGGRPQHFGDGTRLSIL.

The chain combines TRBV4-2 with TRBJ2-1, with D tentatively TRBD1 (6 bases). The CDR3 is 15 amino acids. The germline V gene has CDR1 LGHNA and CDR2 YNFKEQ. The germline V and J ends were trimmed by 5 bases and 2 bases, with 13 bases remaining between them. The CDR3 reads CASSSTRGAYNEQFF. Written as DNA, the CDR3 is TGTGCCAGCAGCTCCACCAGGGGTGCCTACAATGAGCAGTTCTTC.

The chain's CDR3 is CASSVHRDRDYGYTF. CDR3 bases: TGTGCCAGCAGCGTGCACCGGGACAGGGACTATGGCTACACCTTC. V and J are TRBV7-8 and TRBJ1-2; 9 positions match TRBD1. Germline assignment: CDR1 SGHVS and CDR2 FQNEAQ. CDR3 length equals 15 residues. V lost 5 bases, J lost 3 bases, and 7 bases stayed unmatched. The variable domain in full, with the rest retrieved from reference TRBV7-8 and TRBJ1-2, is GAGVSQSPRYKVAKRGQDVALRCDPISGHVSLFWYQQALGQGPEFLTYFQNEAQLDKSGLPSDRFFAERPEGSVSTLKIQRTQQEDSAVYLCASSVHRDRDYGYTFGSGTRLTVV.